This entry lists 10 T cell receptor beta chains sequenced from one sample in a study of blood T cell repertoires in COVID-19. The table came from immunoSEQ multiplex PCR; TCRdb's copy has only in-frame clones and leaves some out. The sample yields 150,000 to 190,000 clones, around 84% seen once. The sequenced material came from PBMCs or T cells enriched from blood (not recorded which). These receptors came from a man between 45 and 60 years old who had recovered from COVID-19.

The J gene is TRBJ1-3, the V gene TRBV19, with 7 positions matching TRBD1. V was clipped by 9 bases and J by 3 bases; unmatched bases: 11. Per germline, CDR1 LNHDA and CDR2 SQIVND (reference sequence). This CDR3 contains 15 residues. CDR3 DNA: TGTGCCAGCAGGGGGGCAGGCGGACTTGGAAACACCATATATTTT. Encoded protein: CASRGAGGLGNTIYF.

This chain uses TRBV6-6 with TRBJ2-2; D might be TRBD2 (6 bases). CDR1 MNHNY and CDR2 SVGAGI come from the germline V gene (reference sequence). V dropped 1 base and J dropped 6 bases, with 6 bases sitting between them. CDR3 size: 13 residues. The CDR3 DNA is TGTGCCAGCAGTTACTGGGGGGCCGGGGAGCTGTTTTTT. It is translated as CASSYWGAGELFF.

This chain joins TRBV7-2 and TRBJ2-2; 9 positions match TRBD1. The CDR3 contains 14 residues. After removal of 5 bases from V and 5 bases from J, the junction contained 3 bases not matched to a gene. From germline, CDR1 is SGHTA and CDR2 FQGNSA. The chain's CDR3 is CASSGGQGTGELFF. The CDR3, as DNA: TGTGCCAGCAGCGGAGGACAGGGGACCGGGGAGCTGTTTTTT.

V usage is TRBV11-3 and J usage is TRBJ2-4; TRBD1 is a possible D gene (7 bases). V lost 5 bases to trimming and J lost 6 bases, with 14 bases between them. This CDR3 comprises 14 residues. Per germline, CDR1 SGHNT and CDR2 YENEEA. CDR3 bases: TGTGCCAGCAGCCCAGGGGGGTCCAGAAACATTCAGTACTTC. Its translation: CASSPGGSRNIQYF.

The V gene is TRBV6-1, the J gene TRBJ2-3; TRBD2 agrees at 9 bases. The trim removed 4 bases at V and 3 bases at J, leaving 8 bases unmatched. CDR1 MNHNS and CDR2 SASEGT come from the germline V gene. This CDR3 spans 16 amino acids. The CDR3 sequence: CASSGAGGYSTDTQYF. The CDR3 nucleotides are TGTGCCAGCAGTGGGGCGGGGGGGTATTCAACAGATACGCAGTATTTT.

The chain is built from TRBV18 and TRBJ1-4; D gene unclear. The CDR3 has 15 residues. CDR1 and CDR2 (germline): KGHSH, LQKENI. V was cut by 4 bases and J by 8 bases, with 17 bases left in between. CDR3: CASSLGQPGGEKLFF. CDR3 sequence (DNA): TGTGCCAGCTCACTAGGGCAGCCGGGAGGAGAAAAACTGTTTTTT.

The V and J genes are TRBV7-2 and TRBJ2-2; maybe TRBD2 (6 bases). Trimming stripped 5 bases from V and 5 bases from J, with 15 bases between. The V gene's germline CDR1 is SGHTA and CDR2 FQGNSA. The CDR3 length is 15 residues. CDR3 nucleotides: TGTGCCAGCAGCCCCCGGGTAGCGGTGACCGGGGAGCTGTTTTTT. It codes for CASSPRVAVTGELFF.

The V gene is TRBV15, the J gene TRBJ2-3, with no clear D. The germline gives CDR1 LNHNV, CDR2 YYDKDF (reference sequence). The CDR3 covers 13 residues. The V end lost 3 bases, the J end lost 0 bases, and 4 bases lay between the germline ends. The CDR3 loop reads CATSRTSTDTQYF. The CDR3 DNA sequence: TGTGCCACCAGCAGGACTAGCACAGATACGCAGTATTTT.

This clone was seen a few times. The gene calls are TRBV13 and TRBJ2-7; 12 bases are a match to TRBD2. V gave up 5 bases and J gave up 5 bases; unmatched junction bases: 10. The CDR3 consists of 16 residues. The germline CDR1 and CDR2 sequences are PRHDT and FYEKMQ (reference sequence). The CDR3 protein is CASSTRLAGVTHEQYF. The CDR3 DNA reads as TGTGCCAGCAGCACGAGACTAGCGGGGGTCACCCACGAGCAGTACTTC.

This clone was detected a few times. The chain has TRBV6-5 and TRBJ1-3; possible D gene TRBD1, 5 bases. Germline V gene lookup returns CDR1 MNHEY and CDR2 SVGAGI. Trimming pared 10 bases from V and 2 bases from J, leaving 18 bases between. This CDR3 has 15 amino acids. The CDR3 nucleotides are TGTGCCACCACTGCGCAGGGAGGCGCTGGAAACACCATATATTTT. This translates into CATTAQGGAGNTIYF.